This T cell receptor beta chain originates from a study of T-cell reconstitution after alpha-beta-depleted transplantation in children. Unique molecular identifiers were used to barcode this TCRbeta library. MiXCR, run by TCRdb on the PCR reads, gives a single entry per CDR3 protein. This sample has about 420,000 distinct CDR3 sequences, with 11% found just once. Trimming removed 5 bases from V and 3 bases from J; junction bases left unmatched: 8. The germline CDR1 and CDR2 sequences are DFQATT and SNEGSKA (reference sequence). CDR3 length: 14 amino acids. Only a few counts were recorded for this clonotype.

The sequences come from PBMCs from the stem cell graft donor, collected from the stem cell graft. The TCR was taken from a human donor who donated a stem cell graft to a child with acute myeloid leukemia. The chain joins TRBV20-1 to TRBJ2-7, with 9 nucleotides matching TRBD1. CDR3 coding DNA: TGCAGTGCTGTAGGACAGGGGTCCGTCTACGAGCAGTACTTC. It yields the protein CSAVGQGSVYEQYF.